A selection of T cell receptor beta chains follows, all from one sample in a study of T cell changes during pregnancy in multiple sclerosis. Only in-frame clones appear in the TCRdb table, and some are missing; sequencing was by immunoSEQ multiplex PCR. In the table there are under 130,000 clones, more than 85% of which are singletons. The starting material was peripheral blood, obtained after pregnancy. The receptors were sampled from a female donor with multiple sclerosis, enrolled in a pregnancy study. The CDR3 runs from the conserved cysteine through the conserved F or W. Each record gives: clone size, J gene, D gene, V gene, CDR3 DNA, CDR3 protein. A D gene is named only where the DNA matches it firmly. Clone size appears in some rows only: once, few, many, or a class for an expanded clone.

clone size: once; J gene: TRBJ1-3; D gene: -; V gene: TRBV15; CDR3 DNA: TGTGCCACCAGCAGAGCCCGGGACTCTGGAAACACCATATATTTT; CDR3 protein: CATSRARDSGNTIYF
clone size: -; J gene: TRBJ1-1; D gene: -; V gene: TRBV19; CDR3 DNA: TGTGCCAGCCCCGGGGGGTCAAACACTGAAGCTTTCTTT; CDR3 protein: CASPGGSNTEAFF
clone size: -; J gene: TRBJ1-4; D gene: -; V gene: TRBV9; CDR3 DNA: TGTGCCAGCAGCGAAGTCGGCAGGCTTAATGAAAAACTGTTTTTT; CDR3 protein: CASSEVGRLNEKLFF
clone size: -; J gene: TRBJ2-7; D gene: -; V gene: TRBV5-1; CDR3 DNA: TGCGCCAGCAGCTTGGCCGACGAGGGCGAACCCCCCTACGAGCAGTACTTC; CDR3 protein: CASSLADEGEPPYEQYF
clone size: -; J gene: TRBJ2-2; D gene: -; V gene: TRBV9; CDR3 DNA: TGTGCCAGCAGCGTAGAGCCTAGTCAGTACACCGGGGAGCTGTTTTTT; CDR3 protein: CASSVEPSQYTGELFF
clone size: -; J gene: TRBJ2-3; D gene: -; V gene: TRBV4-1; CDR3 DNA: TGCGCCAGCAGCCAAGATTGGGGCCAGGCGGCAGATACGCAGTATTTT; CDR3 protein: CASSQDWGQAADTQYF
clone size: -; J gene: TRBJ1-1; D gene: -; V gene: TRBV7-2; CDR3 DNA: TGTGCCAGCAGCCCCCGAAACAGGGCAACTGAAGCTTTCTTT; CDR3 protein: CASSPRNRATEAFF
clone size: -; J gene: TRBJ1-2; D gene: -; V gene: TRBV2; CDR3 DNA: TGTGCCAGCAGTGAACTGGAGAACTATGGCTACACCTTC; CDR3 protein: CASSELENYGYTF
clone size: -; J gene: TRBJ2-3; D gene: TRBD2; V gene: TRBV7-9; CDR3 DNA: TGTGCCAGCAGCGTAGGAACTAGCGCCGTCACAGATACGCAGTATTTT; CDR3 protein: CASSVGTSAVTDTQYF
clone size: many; J gene: TRBJ2-1; D gene: -; V gene: TRBV7-9; CDR3 DNA: TGTGCCAGCAGCGGCCCGGGACTCTCCTCGAATGAGCAGTTCTTC; CDR3 protein: CASSGPGLSSNEQFF
clone size: -; J gene: TRBJ1-3; D gene: -; V gene: TRBV5-4; CDR3 DNA: TGTGCCAGCAGGGGATCCGGGACACAAGGAAGCACCATATATTTT; CDR3 protein: CASRGSGTQGSTIYF
clone size: -; J gene: TRBJ2-7; D gene: -; V gene: TRBV7-2; CDR3 DNA: TGTGCCAGCAGCTCTCCCCCTGGGGGGGGGCAATACGAGCAGTACTTC; CDR3 protein: CASSSPPGGGQYEQYF
clone size: -; J gene: TRBJ2-7; D gene: TRBD1; V gene: TRBV6-6; CDR3 DNA: TGTGCCAGCACCAAAGGACAGGGTCCGACCTACGAGCAGTACTTC; CDR3 protein: CASTKGQGPTYEQYF
clone size: -; J gene: TRBJ1-2; D gene: -; V gene: TRBV19; CDR3 DNA: TGTGCCACCTCGCCTGGCCACATCTTC; CDR3 protein: CATSPGHIF
clone size: -; J gene: TRBJ2-3; D gene: TRBD2; V gene: TRBV5-1; CDR3 DNA: TGCGCCAGCAGCTTAGCGGGGGTGTTCCCCCTTAGCACAGATACGCAGTATTTT; CDR3 protein: CASSLAGVFPLSTDTQYF
clone size: -; J gene: TRBJ1-4; D gene: -; V gene: TRBV7-9; CDR3 DNA: TGTGCCAGCAGCCCGTCTGCGGGGCCAGATGAAAAACTGTTTTTT; CDR3 protein: CASSPSAGPDEKLFF
clone size: once; J gene: TRBJ1-1; D gene: -; V gene: TRBV11-3; CDR3 DNA: TGTGCCAGCAGCCGCGCCATTAACACTGAAGCTTTCTTT; CDR3 protein: CASSRAINTEAFF
clone size: -; J gene: TRBJ1-2; D gene: -; V gene: TRBV9; CDR3 DNA: TGTGCCAGCAGCGCGACAGGTGGGGAAGCTAACTATGGCTACACCTTC; CDR3 protein: CASSATGGEANYGYTF
clone size: -; J gene: TRBJ2-1; D gene: -; V gene: TRBV18; CDR3 DNA: TGTGCCAGCTCACCATTACCAGGGAACGACAATGAGCAGTTCTTC; CDR3 protein: CASSPLPGNDNEQFF
clone size: -; J gene: TRBJ2-7; D gene: TRBD1; V gene: TRBV14; CDR3 DNA: TGTGCCAGCAGCCGGCTTATGGGACAGGGAGACTCCTACGAGCAGTACTTC; CDR3 protein: CASSRLMGQGDSYEQYF
clone size: -; J gene: TRBJ2-5; D gene: -; V gene: TRBV18; CDR3 DNA: TGTGCCAGCTCACCAGGGGGCGCGGAGACCCAGTACTTC; CDR3 protein: CASSPGGAETQYF
clone size: -; J gene: TRBJ2-7; D gene: TRBD1; V gene: TRBV19; CDR3 DNA: TGTGCCAGTACCCAAAAAAATGGGGGTTTGACAGGGTCCTACGAGCAGTACTTC; CDR3 protein: CASTQKNGGLTGSYEQYF
clone size: -; J gene: TRBJ1-6; D gene: TRBD1; V gene: TRBV5-8; CDR3 DNA: TGTGCCAGCAGCTGGGGGGACAGGGACTCTTCACCCCTCCACTTT; CDR3 protein: CASSWGDRDSSPLHF
clone size: -; J gene: TRBJ1-2; D gene: -; V gene: TRBV5-1; CDR3 DNA: TGCGCCAGCAGCTTGGAAGGGGGCTATGGCTACACCTTC; CDR3 protein: CASSLEGGYGYTF
clone size: -; J gene: TRBJ1-6; D gene: -; V gene: TRBV10-3; CDR3 DNA: TGTGCCAGCCAACAGGGTGGCGATTCACCCCTCCACTTT; CDR3 protein: CASQQGGDSPLHF
clone size: -; J gene: TRBJ1-3; D gene: -; V gene: TRBV6-6; CDR3 DNA: TGTGCCAGCACCGTGACCGGAGGAGGCTCTGGAAACACCATATATTTT; CDR3 protein: CASTVTGGGSGNTIYF
clone size: -; J gene: TRBJ1-4; D gene: TRBD1; V gene: TRBV6-5; CDR3 DNA: TGTGCCAGCAGCACAGGGGACAAAAAACTGTTTTTT; CDR3 protein: CASSTGDKKLFF
clone size: -; J gene: TRBJ1-1; D gene: -; V gene: TRBV19; CDR3 DNA: TGTGCCAGTACCCATAGGCGGTCTCGTATTGAAGCTTTCTTT; CDR3 protein: CASTHRRSRIEAFF
clone size: -; J gene: TRBJ1-2; D gene: TRBD1; V gene: TRBV6-6; CDR3 DNA: TGTGCCAGCAGCGCACCGACAGGGATGAGTAACTATGGCTACACCTTC; CDR3 protein: CASSAPTGMSNYGYTF
clone size: -; J gene: TRBJ1-6; D gene: TRBD1; V gene: TRBV7-9; CDR3 DNA: TGTGCCAGCGTAACAGGGGAAAATTCACCCCTCCACTTT; CDR3 protein: CASVTGENSPLHF
clone size: -; J gene: TRBJ2-4; D gene: TRBD2; V gene: TRBV13; CDR3 DNA: TGTGCCAGCAGCTTAGGAGGCGGGTCGGGGGGCAAAAACATTCAGTACTTC; CDR3 protein: CASSLGGGSGGKNIQYF
clone size: -; J gene: TRBJ1-2; D gene: -; V gene: TRBV4-1; CDR3 DNA: TGCGCCAGCAGCCAAGGTGTAGCGGCCACTAACTATGGCTACACCTTC; CDR3 protein: CASSQGVAATNYGYTF
clone size: -; J gene: TRBJ2-3; D gene: -; V gene: TRBV5-1; CDR3 DNA: TGCGCCAGCAGATCCGGGGGCACAGATACGCAGTATTTT; CDR3 protein: CASRSGGTDTQYF
clone size: few; J gene: TRBJ1-1; D gene: TRBD1; V gene: TRBV5-4; CDR3 DNA: TGTGCCAGCAGCTGGGGGACAGAGAACACTGAAGCTTTCTTT; CDR3 protein: CASSWGTENTEAFF
clone size: -; J gene: TRBJ1-2; D gene: -; V gene: TRBV6-4; CDR3 DNA: TGTGCCAGCAGTGACTCTGGATACAGCTATGGCTACACCTTC; CDR3 protein: CASSDSGYSYGYTF
clone size: -; J gene: TRBJ1-6; D gene: TRBD1; V gene: TRBV18; CDR3 DNA: TGTGCCAGCTCCCCCGACAGGGGTAATTCACCCCTCCACTTT; CDR3 protein: CASSPDRGNSPLHF
clone size: -; J gene: TRBJ1-6; D gene: -; V gene: TRBV7-3; CDR3 DNA: TGTGCCAGCAGCTTCGGGAGCAGTAATTCACCCCTCCACTTT; CDR3 protein: CASSFGSSNSPLHF
clone size: -; J gene: TRBJ2-7; D gene: -; V gene: TRBV5-6; CDR3 DNA: TGTGCCAGCAGCTTGGTGAGCTCCTACGAGCAGTACTTC; CDR3 protein: CASSLVSSYEQYF
clone size: -; J gene: TRBJ1-2; D gene: -; V gene: TRBV9; CDR3 DNA: TGTGCCAGCAGCGTAGGACGGGGAACCAACTATGGCTACACCTTC; CDR3 protein: CASSVGRGTNYGYTF
clone size: -; J gene: TRBJ2-7; D gene: TRBD2; V gene: TRBV5-1; CDR3 DNA: TGCGCCAGCAGCACCGGGACTAGCGGGGGGGCTCACGAGCAGTACTTC; CDR3 protein: CASSTGTSGGAHEQYF
clone size: -; J gene: TRBJ2-5; D gene: TRBD2; V gene: TRBV7-9; CDR3 DNA: TGTGCCAGCAAAACTAGCGGACAAGAGACCCAGTACTTC; CDR3 protein: CASKTSGQETQYF
clone size: -; J gene: TRBJ1-5; D gene: -; V gene: TRBV6-6; CDR3 DNA: TGTGCCAGCACCCTGGACAGCCTCAATCAGCCCCAGCATTTT; CDR3 protein: CASTLDSLNQPQHF
clone size: -; J gene: TRBJ2-7; D gene: -; V gene: TRBV18; CDR3 DNA: TGTGCCAGCTCACCAGAGAAGACACAGGGGGGGGCCACCTACGAGCAGTACTTC; CDR3 protein: CASSPEKTQGGATYEQYF
clone size: -; J gene: TRBJ2-3; D gene: -; V gene: TRBV12-5; CDR3 DNA: TGTGCTAGTGGTTTGGGACCCTTGGCAGGGGGGGATACGCAGTATTTT; CDR3 protein: CASGLGPLAGGDTQYF
clone size: -; J gene: TRBJ1-1; D gene: -; V gene: TRBV5-1; CDR3 DNA: TGCGCCAGCAGCTTTGGAGACAGCTTTATCACTGAAGCTTTCTTT; CDR3 protein: CASSFGDSFITEAFF
clone size: -; J gene: TRBJ1-1; D gene: -; V gene: TRBV29-1; CDR3 DNA: TGCAGCGTTGCCGACCTGGGGAGAGCTTTCTTT; CDR3 protein: CSVADLGRAFF
clone size: -; J gene: TRBJ2-7; D gene: TRBD1; V gene: TRBV6-4; CDR3 DNA: TGTGCCAGCAGTGCCTCCGGGACAGGGTCCGAGCAGTACTTC; CDR3 protein: CASSASGTGSEQYF
clone size: -; J gene: TRBJ1-1; D gene: -; V gene: TRBV18; CDR3 DNA: TGTGCCAGCTCACCAAGGGGGATGAACACTGAAGCTTTCTTT; CDR3 protein: CASSPRGMNTEAFF